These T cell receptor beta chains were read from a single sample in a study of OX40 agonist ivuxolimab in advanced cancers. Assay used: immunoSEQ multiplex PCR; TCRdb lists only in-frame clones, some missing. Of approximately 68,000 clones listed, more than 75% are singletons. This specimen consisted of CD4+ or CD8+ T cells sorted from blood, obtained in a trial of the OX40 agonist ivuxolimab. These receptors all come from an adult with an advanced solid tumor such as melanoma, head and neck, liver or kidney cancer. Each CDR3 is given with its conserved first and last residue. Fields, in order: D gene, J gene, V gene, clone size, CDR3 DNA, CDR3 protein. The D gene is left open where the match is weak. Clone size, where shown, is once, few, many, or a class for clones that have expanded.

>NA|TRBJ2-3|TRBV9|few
TGTGCCAGCAGCGCTAACTCGGGGGGCCCGGATACGCAGTATTTT
CASSANSGGPDTQYF
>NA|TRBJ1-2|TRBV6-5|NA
TGTGCCAGCAGTTATCAGGGGAGCTATGGCTACACCTTC
CASSYQGSYGYTF
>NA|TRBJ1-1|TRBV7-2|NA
TGTGCCAGCAGCTTCGCGAACACTGAAGCTTTCTTT
CASSFANTEAFF
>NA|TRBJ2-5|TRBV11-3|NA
TGTGCCAGCAGCCTAGGGCAGGGGTCGAGCGAGACCCAGTACTTC
CASSLGQGSSETQYF
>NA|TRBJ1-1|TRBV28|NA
TGTGCCAGTCGGGACACCGGGAATATGAACACTGAAGCTTTCTTT
CASRDTGNMNTEAFF
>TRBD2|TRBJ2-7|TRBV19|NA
TGTGCCAGTGGCGGCGGGAGGGACTACGAGCAGTACTTC
CASGGGRDYEQYF
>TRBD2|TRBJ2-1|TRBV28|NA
TGTGCCAGCAGTTTAGGGAGGGCTAGCGGGAGAGATGAGCAGTTCTTC
CASSLGRASGRDEQFF
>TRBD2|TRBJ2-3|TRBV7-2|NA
TGTGCCAGCAGCTCCAGCGGGACCACCACAGATACGCAGTATTTT
CASSSSGTTTDTQYF
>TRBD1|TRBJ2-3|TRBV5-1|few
TGCGCCAGCAGCCGTGGGGGGACAGGGGCAGATACGCAGTATTTT
CASSRGGTGADTQYF
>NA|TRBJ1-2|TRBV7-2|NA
TGTGCCAGCAGCTTAGACTTGGGAGCCTCCTATGGCTACACCTTC
CASSLDLGASYGYTF
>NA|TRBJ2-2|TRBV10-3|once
TGTGCCATCAGTGAAAACACCGGGGAGCTGTTTTTT
CAISENTGELFF
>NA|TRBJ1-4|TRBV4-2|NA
TGTGCCAGCAGCGTTACGGGAGGGGATGATGAAAAACTGTTTTTT
CASSVTGGDDEKLFF
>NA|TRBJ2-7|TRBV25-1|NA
TGTGCCAGCAGCACAAAGAGCGAGCAGTACTTC
CASSTKSEQYF
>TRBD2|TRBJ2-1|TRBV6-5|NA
TGTGCCAGCATAAAGCGGGGGGGCCGGTACAATGAGCAGTTCTTC
CASIKRGGRYNEQFF
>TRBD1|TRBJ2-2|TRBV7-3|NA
TGTGCCAGCAGCCCCCTAGGACAGGGAGTCGGGGAGCTGTTTTTT
CASSPLGQGVGELFF
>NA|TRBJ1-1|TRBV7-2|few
TGTGCCAGCAGCTTAAGTCGGGGCGGGACTGAAGCTTTCTTT
CASSLSRGGTEAFF
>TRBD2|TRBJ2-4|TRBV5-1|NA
TGCGCCAGCTCTGGGGGGAGGGAAAACATTCAGTACTTC
CASSGGRENIQYF
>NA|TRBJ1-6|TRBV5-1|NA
TGCGCCAGCAGCTTGCTAGGGATAGACAGTAATTCACCCCTCCACTTT
CASSLLGIDSNSPLHF
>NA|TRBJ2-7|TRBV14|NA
TGTGCCAGCAGCCAAGATATACGCCCCTACGAGCAGTACTTC
CASSQDIRPYEQYF
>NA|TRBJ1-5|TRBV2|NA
TGTGCCAGCGTAGGCCTGCTCAATCAGCCCCAGCATTTT
CASVGLLNQPQHF
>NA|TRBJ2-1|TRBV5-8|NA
TGTGCCAGCAGCTCTGAACCTTGGGATGAGCAGTTCTTC
CASSSEPWDEQFF
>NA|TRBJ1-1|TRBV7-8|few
TGTGCCAGCAGCTCCCTCGCCTTAGTGGGGGGGAACACTGAAGCTTTCTTT
CASSSLALVGGNTEAFF
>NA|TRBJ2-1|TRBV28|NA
TGTGCCAGCAGTTTGGTTGGTCGGGATGAGTTCTTC
CASSLVGRDEFF
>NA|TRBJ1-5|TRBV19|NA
TGTGCCAGTAGTATAGGTCAGCCCCAGCATTTT
CASSIGQPQHF
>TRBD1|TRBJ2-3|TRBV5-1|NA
TGCGCCAGCAGCTTTCAGGGGGCGGGCACAGATACGCAGTATTTT
CASSFQGAGTDTQYF
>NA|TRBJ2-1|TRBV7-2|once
TGTGCCAGCAGCTTAGAGCCGGGGGCGAATGAGCAGTTCTTC
CASSLEPGANEQFF
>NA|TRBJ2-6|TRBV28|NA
TGTGCCAGCAGTTTAGGTCGCAGGCACTCTGGGGCCAACGTCCTGACTTTC
CASSLGRRHSGANVLTF
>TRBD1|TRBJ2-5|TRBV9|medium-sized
TGTGCCAGCAGCCCCAGGACAGGGAGCCACCAAGAGACCCAGTACTTC
CASSPRTGSHQETQYF
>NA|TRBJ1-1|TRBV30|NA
TGTGCCTGGAGTGTACAGGCGAACACTGAAGCTTTCTTT
CAWSVQANTEAFF
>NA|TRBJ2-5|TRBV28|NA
TGTGCCAGCAGTTTTGTCGCCCCCCGGACGGACCAAGAGACCCAGTACTTC
CASSFVAPRTDQETQYF
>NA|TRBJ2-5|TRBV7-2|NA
TGTGCCAGCAGCTACTCCGGGACGGGCTCTGGAGAGACCCAGTACTTC
CASSYSGTGSGETQYF
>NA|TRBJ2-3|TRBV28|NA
TGTGCCAGCAGTTCCCGTGCCGGGACGCGCAGCACAGATACGCAGTATTTT
CASSSRAGTRSTDTQYF
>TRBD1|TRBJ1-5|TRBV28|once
TGTGCCAGCAGGGAACAGGGGATAAGCAATCAGCCCCAGCATTTT
CASREQGISNQPQHF
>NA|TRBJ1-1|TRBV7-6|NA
TGTGCCAGCAGCGCCGAGAACGGGGCGGTGAACACTGAAGCTTTCTTT
CASSAENGAVNTEAFF